This entry concerns a single T cell receptor beta chain. Its specificity is not known. This PCR relied on a set of 60 Vbeta primers and 13 Jbeta primers. Profiling relied on immunoSEQ multiplex PCR, and the TCRdb table lists in-frame clones only, not all of them. Its table lists about 51,000 clones. V dropped 2 bases and J dropped 4; count of bases not matched to a gene: 8. The CDR3 loop spans 15 amino acids. Per the germline V gene, CDR1 is LGHNA and CDR2 is YSLEER. These data are taken from a study of cytomegalovirus exposure and HLA in healthy donors. Study-wide context: One earlier analysis, a look at 180 million or so T cells, found around 110 million unique TCR beta sequences. Notes on the study in general: Using a false discovery rate of 0.05, a later analysis showed that approximately 17,000 TCR beta sequences were associated with HLA alleles. Investigators reported under 200 TCR beta chains as tied to cytomegalovirus. Earlier analysis found most TCR beta V segments productive about 90% or about 30% of the time.

The receptor was derived from a man between 35 and 55 years old in good health and CMV-seropositive. The sequenced material came from PBMCs. This sequence joins TRBV4-3 and TRBJ2-7, with 7 bases identical to TRBD2. The CDR3 region is CASSQHAGEGYEQYF. The DNA of the CDR3 is TGCGCCAGCAGCCAACATGCGGGGGAAGGGTACGAGCAGTACTTC.